Sequencing of this T cell receptor beta chain was carried out in a study of shared clonotypes between healthy human individuals. The wider study: Every donor yielded three CD4 naive, three CD4 memory, two CD8 naive and one CD8 memory plate.

Germline loops: CDR1 MNHEY, CDR2 SMNVEV (reference sequence). This CDR3 is 16 amino acids long. J lost 0 bases, V lost 2 bases, and 7 bases had no gene match. The naive CD8 population came from CD45RO-negative cells selected for CCR7, without terminally differentiated effector memory CD45RA+ cells. Assay used: immunoSEQ multiplex PCR; TCRdb lists only in-frame clones, some missing. The profile shows about 2,100,000 clones, roughly 91% of them singletons. On this clone: Its specificity is not known.

The study's findings and limits: Generation of non-shared clonotypes was less probable than generation of clonotypes shared by all four donors. Rarefaction revealed incomplete sorted-subset sequencing despite large depth.

The specimen was naive CD8+ T cells from PBMCs. The rearrangement links TRBV27 to TRBJ2-7; 7 positions match TRBD2. This clonotype was obtained from a man aged 18 to 30 in good health. Some clones in this sample may be carry-over from other donors' samples. CDR3 residues: CASSLTGGRPSYEQYF. CDR3 nucleotide sequence: TGTGCCAGCAGTTTAACGGGAGGCCGCCCCTCCTACGAGCAGTACTTC.